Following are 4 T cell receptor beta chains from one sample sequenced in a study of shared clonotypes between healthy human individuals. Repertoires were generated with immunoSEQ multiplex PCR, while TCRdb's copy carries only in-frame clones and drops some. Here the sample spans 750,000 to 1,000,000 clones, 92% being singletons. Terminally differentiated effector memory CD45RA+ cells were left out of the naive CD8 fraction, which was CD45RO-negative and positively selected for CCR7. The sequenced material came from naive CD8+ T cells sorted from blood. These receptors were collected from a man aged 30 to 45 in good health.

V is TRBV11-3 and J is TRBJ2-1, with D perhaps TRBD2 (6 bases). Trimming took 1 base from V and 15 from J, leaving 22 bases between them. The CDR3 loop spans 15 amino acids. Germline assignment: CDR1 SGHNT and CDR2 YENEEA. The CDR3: CASSLGPEGGDKVFF. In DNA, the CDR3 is TGTGCCAGCAGCTTAGGACCGGAGGGAGGCGATAAAGTGTTCTTC.

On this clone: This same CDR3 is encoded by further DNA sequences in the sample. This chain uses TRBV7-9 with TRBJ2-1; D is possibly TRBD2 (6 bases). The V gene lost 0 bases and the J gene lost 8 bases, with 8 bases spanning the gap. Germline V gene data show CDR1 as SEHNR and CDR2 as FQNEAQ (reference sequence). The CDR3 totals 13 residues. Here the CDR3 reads CASSLAGGDEQFF. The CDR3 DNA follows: TGTGCCAGCAGCTTAGCGGGAGGCGATGAGCAGTTCTTC.

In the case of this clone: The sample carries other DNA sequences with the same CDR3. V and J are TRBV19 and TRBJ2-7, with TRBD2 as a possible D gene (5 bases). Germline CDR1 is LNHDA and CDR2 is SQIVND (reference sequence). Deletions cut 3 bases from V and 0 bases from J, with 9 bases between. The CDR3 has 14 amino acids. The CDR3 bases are TGTGCCAGTAGTATCGTAGGGAGCTCCTACGAGCAGTACTTC. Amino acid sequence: CASSIVGSSYEQYF.

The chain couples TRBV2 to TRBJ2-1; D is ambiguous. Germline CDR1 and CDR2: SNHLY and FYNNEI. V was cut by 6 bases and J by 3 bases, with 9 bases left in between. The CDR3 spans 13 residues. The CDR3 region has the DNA TGTGCCAGCAGCAGCACTAACTACAATGAGCAGTTCTTC. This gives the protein CASSSTNYNEQFF.